This section outlines one TCR beta chain sequence together with its context. The antigen is unknown. This CDR3 contains 15 residues. Germline CDR1 reads LGHDT; CDR2 reads YNNKEL (reference sequence). With 4 bases clipped from V and 10 bases from J, the junction kept 6 bases outside the gene matches. Isolated PBMCs totaled at least 6.5 million in each sample. The source of the sample is a study of blood T cells in healthy people across ages. A second PCR, run for about 6 to 12 cycles, used a sample-barcoded 5' primer plus a J-beta primer mix. Each of the cDNA molecules was tagged by a template-switch adaptor with 12 random nucleotides. TCRdb called the 5' RACE reads again in MiXCR, with one record for every CDR3 protein. Of approximately 320,000 distinct CDR3 sequences listed, 27% are singletons. General study findings and limits: In these data, TCR beta diversity tracked strongly with naive T cell percentage. Older individuals had lower TCR beta diversity per million T cells (the decline was roughly linear).

The TCR sequence derives from a woman aged 65 to 85 in good health. The rearrangement uses TRBV3-1 and TRBJ2-1, with TRBD2 identical over 14 bases. The specimen sequenced was blood. Written as DNA, the CDR3 is TGTGCCAGCAGCCCCGGGACTAGCGGGAGTGCGGAGCAGTTCTTC. This encodes CASSPGTSGSAEQFF.